The 5 T cell receptor beta chains presented below share a single source sample, sequenced in a study of CD8 T cells in acute hepatitis C reinfection. Data came from immunoSEQ multiplex PCR; TCRdb stores just in-frame clones and leaves some out. The repertoire holds tens of thousands of clones, with 85% to 90% as singletons. Documented time point: naive CD8 control sorted from an acute-time-point sample. Sequences were obtained from naive CD8+ T cells from PBMCs. These receptors all come from a man aged 25 to 45 with chronic hepatitis C.

V and J are TRBV14 and TRBJ2-7, with 11 bases aligning to TRBD1. The V gene's germline CDR1 is SGHDN and CDR2 FVKESK. The CDR3 totals 15 residues. V lost 3 bases and J lost 2; bases outside the gene matches: 3. CDR3 bases: TGTGCCAGCAGCCACGGGGACAGGGGGGCCTACGAGCAGTACTTC. It translates to CASSHGDRGAYEQYF.

The chain joins TRBV2 to TRBJ1-2, with D unresolved. Germline V gene lookup returns CDR1 SNHLY and CDR2 FYNNEI. The CDR3 totals 16 residues. The germline V and J ends were trimmed by 4 bases and 4 bases, with 19 bases remaining between them. DNA of the CDR3: TGTGCCAGCAGTGGCGTTGGGGAACCCGATTCCTATGGCTACACCTTC. This codes for CASSGVGEPDSYGYTF.

The chain employs TRBV4-3 and TRBJ2-1, with 8 bases aligning to TRBD2. Germline values: CDR1 LGHNA, CDR2 YSLEER. Germline trimming cut 0 bases from V and 2 bases from J; bases unmatched to any gene: 6. The CDR3 contains 17 residues. Here the CDR3 DNA reads TGCGCCAGCAGCCAAGATCCCCTTAGCGGGGCCTACAATGAGCAGTTCTTC. Protein: CASSQDPLSGAYNEQFF.

This chain links TRBV7-9 with TRBJ1-3; maybe TRBD1 (6 bases). Trimming removed 5 bases from V and 3 bases from J, with 20 bases in between. Germline V lookup: CDR1 SEHNR, CDR2 FQNEAQ (reference sequence). The CDR3 has 17 amino acids. The CDR3 is CASSLPPTGPFGNTIYF. CDR3 nucleotides: TGTGCCAGCAGCCTGCCCCCCACAGGGCCTTTTGGAAACACCATATATTTT.

Remarks on this clone: Other DNA sequences in this specimen translate into the identical CDR3. The chain couples TRBV11-2 to TRBJ1-4; 10 bases map to TRBD1. CDR1 SGHAT and CDR2 FQNNGV come from the germline V gene. Trimming cost V 3 bases and J 8 bases; bases outside gene matches: 9. The length of the CDR3 is 16 residues. The CDR3 loop reads CASSLFGQGVGEKLFF. CDR3 DNA sequence: TGTGCCAGCAGCTTGTTCGGACAGGGGGTTGGCGAAAAACTGTTTTTT.